This entry features one TCR beta chain sequence. This CDR3 region has 13 residues. V was clipped by 2 bases and J by 4 bases, with 10 bases between them. Germline V gene lookup returns CDR1 SGHRS and CDR2 YFSETQ. The protocol was immunoSEQ multiplex PCR, while the TCRdb copy is restricted to in-frame clones and leaves out a portion. Altogether tens of thousands of clones are present, roughly 89% being singletons, with the ten largest covering about 9.5%. These data belong to a study of T cell changes during pregnancy in multiple sclerosis. The receptor was isolated from a female donor with multiple sclerosis, enrolled in a pregnancy study. The chain links TRBV5-1 to TRBJ2-7, with D perhaps TRBD2 (5 bases). The sample here was CD8+ T cells from peripheral blood mononuclear cells, taken in the first trimester of pregnancy. DNA of the CDR3: TGCGCCAGCAGCTTTGGCGGGCGATACGAGCAGTACTTC. This sequence encodes CASSFGGRYEQYF.